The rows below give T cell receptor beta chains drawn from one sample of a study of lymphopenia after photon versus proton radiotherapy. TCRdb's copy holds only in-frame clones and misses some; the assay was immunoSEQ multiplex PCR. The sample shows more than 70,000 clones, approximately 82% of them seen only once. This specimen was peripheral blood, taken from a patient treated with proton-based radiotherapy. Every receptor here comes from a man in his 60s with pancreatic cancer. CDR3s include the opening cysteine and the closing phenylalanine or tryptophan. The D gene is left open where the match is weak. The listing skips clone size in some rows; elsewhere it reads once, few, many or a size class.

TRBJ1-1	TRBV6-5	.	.	CASIATGLEAFF	TGTGCCAGCATTGCTACCGGGCTTGAAGCTTTCTTT
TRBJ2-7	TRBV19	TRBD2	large	CASSTGLERVGEQYF	TGTGCCAGTAGCACGGGACTAGAGCGGGTTGGCGAGCAGTACTTC
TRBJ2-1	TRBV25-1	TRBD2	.	CASSEFGRAAGGYNEQFF	TGTGCCAGCAGTGAATTCGGCCGGGCAGCGGGGGGTTACAATGAGCAGTTCTTC
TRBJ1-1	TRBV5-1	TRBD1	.	CASSLGQGFTEAFF	TGCGCCAGCAGCTTGGGACAGGGATTCACTGAAGCTTTCTTT
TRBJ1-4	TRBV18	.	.	CASSPRAEKLFF	TGTGCCAGCTCACCACGGGCAGAAAAACTGTTTTTT
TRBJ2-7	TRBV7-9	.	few	CASSLVWSYEQYF	TGTGCCAGCAGCTTAGTTTGGTCCTACGAGCAGTACTTC
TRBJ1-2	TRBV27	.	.	CASSPGHPYGYTF	TGTGCCAGCAGCCCGGGACATCCCTATGGCTACACCTTC
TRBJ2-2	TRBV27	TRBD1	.	CASRIGGAHTGELFF	TGTGCCAGCAGAATAGGGGGCGCACACACCGGGGAGCTGTTTTTT
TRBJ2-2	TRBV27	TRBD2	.	CASSSLLAALNTGELFF	TGTGCCAGCAGTTCATTACTAGCGGCTCTGAACACCGGGGAGCTGTTTTTT
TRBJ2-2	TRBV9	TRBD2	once	CASSIRLAGTGELFF	TGTGCCAGCAGCATTCGACTAGCGGGTACCGGGGAGCTGTTTTTT
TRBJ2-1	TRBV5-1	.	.	CASSPTTRLSYNEQFF	TGCGCCAGCAGCCCGACGACTAGATTATCCTACAATGAGCAGTTCTTC
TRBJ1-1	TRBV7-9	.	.	CASTESRVTEAFF	TGTGCCAGTACAGAGTCGCGGGTTACTGAAGCTTTCTTT
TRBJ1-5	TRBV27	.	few	CASSLRLSQPQHF	TGTGCCAGCAGTTTGAGATTAAGTCAGCCCCAGCATTTT
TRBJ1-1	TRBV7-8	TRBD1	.	CASSITGWQGAGDTEAFF	TGTGCCAGCAGCATTACGGGGTGGCAGGGGGCCGGGGACACTGAAGCTTTCTTT
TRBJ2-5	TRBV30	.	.	CAWGLTQETQYF	TGTGCCTGGGGACTAACCCAAGAGACCCAGTACTTC
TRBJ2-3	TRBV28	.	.	CARALVFGGEIGTDTQYF	TGTGCCAGAGCGCTAGTGTTTGGCGGGGAGATTGGCACAGATACGCAGTATTTT
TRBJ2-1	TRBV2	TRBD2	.	CASSPGTSGYNEQFF	TGTGCCAGCAGCCCCGGGACTAGCGGGTACAATGAGCAGTTCTTC
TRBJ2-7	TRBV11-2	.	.	CASSTAPQGLAYEQYF	TGTGCCAGCAGCACTGCCCCTCAGGGGCTGGCCTACGAGCAGTACTTC
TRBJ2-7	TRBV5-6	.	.	CASSRGPSPMQQYF	TGTGCCAGCAGCAGAGGACCGTCTCCTATGCAGCAGTACTTC
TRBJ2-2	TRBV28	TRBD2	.	CASSLRTSGRDRTGELFF	TGTGCCAGCAGTTTGAGGACTAGCGGGAGGGATCGAACCGGGGAGCTGTTTTTT
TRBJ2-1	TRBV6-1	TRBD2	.	CASSGAIASGRNNEQFF	TGTGCCAGCAGTGGCGCTATCGCTAGCGGGAGGAACAATGAGCAGTTCTTC
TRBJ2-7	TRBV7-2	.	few	CASGLVHYEQYF	TGTGCCAGCGGGCTAGTCCACTACGAGCAGTACTTC
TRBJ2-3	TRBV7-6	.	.	CASSLEPDTDTQYF	TGTGCCAGCAGCTTAGAGCCAGATACAGATACGCAGTATTTT
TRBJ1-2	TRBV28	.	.	CASSHGAGYLRDYGYTF	TGTGCCAGCAGCCATGGGGCAGGGTACCTCCGGGACTATGGCTACACCTTC
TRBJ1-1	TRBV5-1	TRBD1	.	CASSSGQGGTEAFF	TGCGCCAGCAGCTCCGGACAGGGGGGGACTGAAGCTTTCTTT
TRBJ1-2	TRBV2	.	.	CASRGRNSETLTYGYTF	TGTGCCAGCAGGGGGCGAAACAGTGAAACCCTAACGTATGGCTACACCTTC